This T cell receptor (beta chain) was sequenced during a study of blood T cell repertoires in COVID-19. Overall study: T cells, B-cell-depleted T cells, or PBMCs provided the cDNA or gDNA that served as material.

Per the authors' pipeline: Amplification of reference gene primers was used by the study to estimate nucleated cell counts. Some clones are missing from TCRdb's copy, which holds only in-frame ones; the method was immunoSEQ multiplex PCR. V and J calls and clone size are copied from that table; D and trimming were computed from the DNA. The repertoire has approximately 100,000 clones, around 80% of them found once; the top ten carry 6.2%. Seattle enrolled patients during active infection and tracked them longitudinally. The CDR3 loop spans 21 amino acids. V lost 3 bases, J lost 1 base, and 18 bases stayed unmatched.

Sequencing was carried out using peripheral blood. The origin of this receptor is an older man with COVID-19, enrolled during active disease. The J gene is TRBJ1-5, the V gene TRBV23-1; 10 bases fit TRBD1. TRBV23-1 is an open reading frame, and its role is uncertain. The CDR3 DNA is TGCGCCAGCAGTCATTCCGAAACCCTCCGGGACAGGGGCGGGAGCAATCAGCCCCAGCATTTT. This encodes CASSHSETLRDRGGSNQPQHF.